This TCR beta chain was captured by sequencing in a study of blood T cell repertoires in COVID-19. Study-level information: Samples taken during acute and convalescent COVID-19 were collected in the United States, Italy and Spain.

CDR3 length equals 15 residues. Trimming removed 3 bases from V and 3 bases from J, with 15 bases in between. CDR1 and CDR2 (germline): SGHDN, FVKESK. Participants came from fewer than 25 US areas, aged roughly 18 to 90 years. Cohort 3 donors counted as recovered after two negative PCRs, clearance, or resolved symptoms. The repertoire was sequenced with immunoSEQ multiplex PCR; TCRdb's copy has only in-frame clones and lacks some. The table records 150,000 to 180,000 clones, around 84% of them present only once. This rearrangement joins TRBV14 to TRBJ2-7, with D unclear. The TCR comes from a man over 45 who had recovered from COVID-19. The sequenced sample was PBMCs or T cells enriched from blood (not recorded which). CDR3 residues: CASSHSPSPSYEQYF. The CDR3 nucleotides read TGTGCCAGCAGCCACTCCCCCTCGCCCAGCTACGAGCAGTACTTC.